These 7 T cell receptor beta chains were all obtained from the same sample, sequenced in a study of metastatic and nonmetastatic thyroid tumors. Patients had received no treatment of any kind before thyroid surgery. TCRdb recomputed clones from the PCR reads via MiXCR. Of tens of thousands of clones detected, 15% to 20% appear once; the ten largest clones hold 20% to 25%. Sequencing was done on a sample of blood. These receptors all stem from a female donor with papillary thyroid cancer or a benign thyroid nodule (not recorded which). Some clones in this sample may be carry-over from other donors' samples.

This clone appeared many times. The CDR3 DNA reads as TGTGCCAGCAGCCTTGGGACAGTTGCCTCACCCCTCCACTTT. It yields the protein CASSLGTVASPLHF. The V call is TRBV3-1, the J call TRBJ1-6, with 7 nucleotides matching TRBD1. V was clipped by 4 bases and J by 10 bases; unmatched bases: 7. Germline assignment: CDR1 LGHDT and CDR2 YNNKEL (reference sequence). The CDR3 is 14 amino acids.

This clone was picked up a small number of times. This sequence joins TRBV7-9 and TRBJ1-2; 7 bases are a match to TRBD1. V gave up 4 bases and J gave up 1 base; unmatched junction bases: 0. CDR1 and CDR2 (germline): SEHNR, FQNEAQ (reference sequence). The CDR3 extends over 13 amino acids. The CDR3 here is CASSWDSNYGYTF. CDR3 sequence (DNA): TGTGCCAGCAGCTGGGACAGTAACTATGGCTACACCTTC.

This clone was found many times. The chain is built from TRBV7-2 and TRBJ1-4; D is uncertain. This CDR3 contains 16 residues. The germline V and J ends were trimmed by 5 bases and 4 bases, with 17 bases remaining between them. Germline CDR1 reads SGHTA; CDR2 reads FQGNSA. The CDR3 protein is CASSRPRGGINEKLFF. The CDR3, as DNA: TGTGCCAGCAGCCGACCTCGGGGAGGGATTAATGAAAAACTGTTTTTT.

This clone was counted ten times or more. In DNA form, the CDR3 reads TGCGCCAGCAGCTTGGAAGGGACTGGGGCCAACGTCCTGACTTTC. This gives the protein CASSLEGTGANVLTF. J is TRBJ2-6 and V is TRBV5-1, with D uncertain. This CDR3 is 15 amino acids long. Germline V lookup: CDR1 SGHRS, CDR2 YFSETQ. V shed 0 bases and J shed 2 bases, with 6 bases lying between them.

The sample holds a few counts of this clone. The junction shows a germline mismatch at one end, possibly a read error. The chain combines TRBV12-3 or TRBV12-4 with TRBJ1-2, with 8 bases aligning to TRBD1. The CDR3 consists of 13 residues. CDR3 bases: TGTGCCAACAGTGTGGACAGGGTGCGGAAACTCACCTTC. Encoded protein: CANSVDRVRKLTF.

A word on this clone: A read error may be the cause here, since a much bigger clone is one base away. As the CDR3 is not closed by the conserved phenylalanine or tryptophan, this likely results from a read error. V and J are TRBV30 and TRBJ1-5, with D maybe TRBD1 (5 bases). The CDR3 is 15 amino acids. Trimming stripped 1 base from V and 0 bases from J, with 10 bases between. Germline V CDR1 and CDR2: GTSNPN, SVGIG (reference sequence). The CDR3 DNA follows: TGTGCCTGGAGTGCCGGACATAATAGCAATCAGCCCCAGCATCTT. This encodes CAWSAGHNSNQPQHL.

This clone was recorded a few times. In DNA, the CDR3 is TGTGCCAGCACCCGAGGCGGCACCAGCTACGAGCAGTACTTC. Protein: CASTRGGTSYEQYF. This rearrangement joins TRBV28 to TRBJ2-7; D ambiguous. CDR3 length: 14 amino acids. Germline CDR1 reads MDHEN; CDR2 reads SYDVKM. The V end lost 7 bases, the J end lost 3 bases, and 16 bases lay between the germline ends. The full variable domain, rest sourced from reference TRBV28 and TRBJ2-7, is DVKVTQSSRYLVKRTGEKVFLECVQDMDHENMFWYRQDPGLGLRLIYFSYDVKMKEKGDIPEGYSVSREKKERFSLILESASTNQTSMYLCASTRGGTSYEQYFGPGTRLTVT.